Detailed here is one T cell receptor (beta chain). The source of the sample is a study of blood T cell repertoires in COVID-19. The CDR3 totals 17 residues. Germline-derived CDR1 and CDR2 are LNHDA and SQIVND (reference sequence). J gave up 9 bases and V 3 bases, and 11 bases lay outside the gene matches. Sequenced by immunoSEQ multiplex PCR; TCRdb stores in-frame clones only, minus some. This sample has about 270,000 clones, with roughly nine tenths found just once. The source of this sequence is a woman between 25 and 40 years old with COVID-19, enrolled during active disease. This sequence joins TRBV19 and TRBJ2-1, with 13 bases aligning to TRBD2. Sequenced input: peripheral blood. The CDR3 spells CASSIPRGLAGLSEQFF. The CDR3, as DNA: TGTGCCAGTAGTATTCCAAGGGGACTAGCGGGACTGTCTGAGCAGTTCTTC.